This T cell receptor beta chain was observed in a study of control samples from healthy donors and cancer patients. This CDR3 contains 11 residues. Germline CDR1 and CDR2: SEHNR and FQNEAQ (reference sequence). The V and J ends lost 5 bases and 6 bases respectively, with 5 bases between them. TCRdb's table, derived via immunoSEQ multiplex PCR, lists solely in-frame clones and lacks some. The sample shows 170,000 or so clones, about 94% of them seen only once. The V call is TRBV7-9, the J call TRBJ2-1; D perhaps matches TRBD2 (5 bases). The sequence came from a woman aged 35 to 49 in good health. The sample taken for sequencing was blood. CDR3: CASSGGNEQFF. The CDR3 DNA reads as TGTGCCAGCAGCGGAGGCAATGAGCAGTTCTTC.